This T cell receptor beta chain is from a study of blood T cell repertoires in COVID-19. As concerns this clone: Its ends do not fully match the called genes, so a read error is possible.

The germline V gene has CDR1 GTSNPN and CDR2 SVGIG (reference sequence). The CDR3 consists of 13 residues. In the source study's methods: Estimated nucleated cell counts came from reference gene primer amplification. The method was immunoSEQ multiplex PCR; TCRdb's version includes in-frame clones alone and lacks a portion of them. That table furnishes V, J and clone size, whereas the DNA furnished D and trimming. The sample has 300,000 or so clones, over 80% seen once. This receptor was obtained from a woman aged 40 to 49 with acute or convalescent COVID-19. Sequenced sample: peripheral blood. This rearrangement joins TRBV30 to TRBJ2-2; possible D gene TRBD2, 6 bases. The chain's CDR3 is CAWGVREAGELFF. The CDR3 DNA reads as TGTGCCTGGGGTGTCAGGGAGGCCGGGGAGCTGTTTTTT.